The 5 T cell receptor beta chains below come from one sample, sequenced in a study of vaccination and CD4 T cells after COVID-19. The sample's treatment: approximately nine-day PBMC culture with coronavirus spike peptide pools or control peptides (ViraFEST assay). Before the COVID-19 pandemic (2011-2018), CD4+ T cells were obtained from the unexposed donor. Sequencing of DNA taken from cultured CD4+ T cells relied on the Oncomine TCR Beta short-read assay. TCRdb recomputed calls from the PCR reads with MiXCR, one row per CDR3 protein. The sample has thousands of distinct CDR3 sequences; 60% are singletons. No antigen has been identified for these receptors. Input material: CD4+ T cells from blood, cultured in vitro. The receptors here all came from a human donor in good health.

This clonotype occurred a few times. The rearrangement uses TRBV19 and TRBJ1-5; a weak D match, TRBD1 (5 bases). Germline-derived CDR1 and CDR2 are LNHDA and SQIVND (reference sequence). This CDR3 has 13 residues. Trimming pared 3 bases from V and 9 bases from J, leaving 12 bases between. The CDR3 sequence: CASSILSGGPQHF. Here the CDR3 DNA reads TGTGCCAGTAGTATTCTGTCGGGGGGGCCCCAGCATTTT.

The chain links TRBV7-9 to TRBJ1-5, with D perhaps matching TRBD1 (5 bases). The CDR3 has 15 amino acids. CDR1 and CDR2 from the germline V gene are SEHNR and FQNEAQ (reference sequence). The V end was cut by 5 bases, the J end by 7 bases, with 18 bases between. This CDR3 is CASSPTGGLGQPQHF. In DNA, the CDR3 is TGTGCCAGCAGCCCGACGGGGGGGTTGGGGCAGCCCCAGCATTTT.

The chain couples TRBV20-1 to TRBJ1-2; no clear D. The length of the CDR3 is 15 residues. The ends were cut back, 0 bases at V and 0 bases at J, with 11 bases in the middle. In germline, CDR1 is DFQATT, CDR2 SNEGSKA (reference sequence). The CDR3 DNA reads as TGCAGTGCTAGAGATGGCGGGAAAGCTAACTATGGCTACACCTTC. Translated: CSARDGGKANYGYTF.

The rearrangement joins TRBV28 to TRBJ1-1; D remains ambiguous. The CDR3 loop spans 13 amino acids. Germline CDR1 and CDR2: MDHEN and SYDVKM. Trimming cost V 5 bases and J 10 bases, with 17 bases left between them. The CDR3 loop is CASSPPSGRLAFF. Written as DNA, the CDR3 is TGTGCCAGCAGTCCCCCCTCGGGCAGGTTAGCTTTCTTT.

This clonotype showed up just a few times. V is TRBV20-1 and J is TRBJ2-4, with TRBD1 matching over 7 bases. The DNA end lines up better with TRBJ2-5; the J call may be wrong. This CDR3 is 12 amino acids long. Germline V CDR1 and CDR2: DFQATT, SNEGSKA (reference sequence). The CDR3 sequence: CSAGTGEETQYF. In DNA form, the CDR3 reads TGCAGTGCGGGAACAGGGGAAGAGACCCAGTACTTC.